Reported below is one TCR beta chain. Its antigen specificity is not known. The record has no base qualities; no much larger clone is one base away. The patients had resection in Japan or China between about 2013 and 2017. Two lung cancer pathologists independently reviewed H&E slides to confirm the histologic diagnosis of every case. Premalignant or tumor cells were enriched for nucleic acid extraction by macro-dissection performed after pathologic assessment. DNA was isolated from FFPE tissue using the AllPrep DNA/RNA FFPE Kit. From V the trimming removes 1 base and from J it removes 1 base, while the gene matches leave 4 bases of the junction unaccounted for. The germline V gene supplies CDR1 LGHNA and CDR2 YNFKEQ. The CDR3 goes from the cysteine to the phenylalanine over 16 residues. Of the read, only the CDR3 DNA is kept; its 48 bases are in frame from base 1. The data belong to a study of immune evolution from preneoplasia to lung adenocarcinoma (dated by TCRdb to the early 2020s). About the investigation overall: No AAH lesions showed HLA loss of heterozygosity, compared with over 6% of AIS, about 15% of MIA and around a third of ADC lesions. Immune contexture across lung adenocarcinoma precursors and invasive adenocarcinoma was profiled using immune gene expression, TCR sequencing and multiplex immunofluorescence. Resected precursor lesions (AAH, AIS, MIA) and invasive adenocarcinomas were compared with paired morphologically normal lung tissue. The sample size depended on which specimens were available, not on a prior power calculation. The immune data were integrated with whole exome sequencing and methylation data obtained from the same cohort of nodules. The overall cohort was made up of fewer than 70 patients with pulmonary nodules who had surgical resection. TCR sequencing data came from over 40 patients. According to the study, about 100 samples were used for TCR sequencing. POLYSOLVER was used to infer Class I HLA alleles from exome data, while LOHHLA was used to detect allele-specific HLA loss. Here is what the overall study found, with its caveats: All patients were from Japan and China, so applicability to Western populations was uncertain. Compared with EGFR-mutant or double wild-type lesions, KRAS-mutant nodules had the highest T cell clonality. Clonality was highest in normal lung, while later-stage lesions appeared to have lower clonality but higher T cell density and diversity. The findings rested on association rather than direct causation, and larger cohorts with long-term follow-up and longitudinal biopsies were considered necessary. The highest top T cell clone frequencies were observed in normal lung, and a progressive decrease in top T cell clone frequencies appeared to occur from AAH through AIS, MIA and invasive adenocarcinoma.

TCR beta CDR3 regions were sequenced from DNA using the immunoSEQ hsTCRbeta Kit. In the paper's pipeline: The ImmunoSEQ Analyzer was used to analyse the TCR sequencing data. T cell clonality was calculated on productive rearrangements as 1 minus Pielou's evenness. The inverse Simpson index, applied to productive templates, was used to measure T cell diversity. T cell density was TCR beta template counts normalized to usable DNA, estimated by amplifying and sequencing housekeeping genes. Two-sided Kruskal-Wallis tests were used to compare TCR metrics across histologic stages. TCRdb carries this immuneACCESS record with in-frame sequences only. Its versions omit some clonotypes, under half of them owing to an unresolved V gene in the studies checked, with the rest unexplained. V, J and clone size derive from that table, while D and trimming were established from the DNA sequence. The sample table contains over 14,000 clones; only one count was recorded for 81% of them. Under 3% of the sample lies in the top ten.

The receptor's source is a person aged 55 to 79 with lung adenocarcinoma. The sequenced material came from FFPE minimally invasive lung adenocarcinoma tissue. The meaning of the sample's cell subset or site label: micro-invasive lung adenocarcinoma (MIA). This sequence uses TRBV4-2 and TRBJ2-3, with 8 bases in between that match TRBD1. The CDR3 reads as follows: CASSQAGTGGTDTQYF. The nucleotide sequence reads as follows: TGTGCCAGCAGCCAAGCGGGGACAGGTGGCACAGATACGCAGTATTTT.